The 29 T cell receptor beta chains reported below all come from one sample, sequenced in a study of patients and donors after allogeneic stem cell transplantation. Via MiXCR, TCRdb re-called the RT-PCR reads, giving one row per CDR3 protein. Here the sample spans about 160,000 distinct CDR3 sequences, roughly 35% being singletons. Sequences were obtained from blood, either unsorted or a sorted T cell fraction (not recorded which). All receptors come from a human donor who was either an allogeneic HSCT recipient or a stem cell or donor lymphocyte infusion donor (not recorded which). It is not recorded whose cells these are; they may come from a transplant donor.

The chain is built from TRBV7-9 and TRBJ2-1; D call uncertain. This CDR3 is 11 amino acids long. CDR1 and CDR2 (germline): SEHNR, FQNEAQ (reference sequence). The V end was cut by 11 bases, the J end by 4 bases, with 9 bases between. CDR3 protein: CAGELYNEQFF. As DNA, the CDR3 is TGTGCCGGAGAACTGTACAATGAGCAGTTCTTC. The whole variable domain, filled in from reference TRBV7-9 and TRBJ2-1, reads DTGVSQNPRHKITKRGQNVTFRCDPISEHNRLYWYRQTLGQGPEFLTYFQNEAQLEKSRLLSDRFSAERPKGSFSTLEIQRTEQGDSAMYLCAGELYNEQFFGPGTRLTVL.

The genes are TRBV4-2 and TRBJ1-2; D unresolved. Deletions cut 0 bases from V and 8 bases from J, with 13 bases between. Germline CDR1 is LGHNA and CDR2 is YNFKEQ. The CDR3 runs to 14 residues. The CDR3 reads CASSQETPWVGYTF. The CDR3 nucleotides read TGTGCCAGCAGCCAAGAAACCCCCTGGGTGGGCTACACCTTC.

The chain uses TRBV21-1 and TRBJ2-5. TRBV21-1 is classified as a pseudogene. The CDR3 loop spans 15 amino acids. CDR3 coding DNA: TGTGCCAGCAGCAAAGTGGAACGGATACAAGAGACCCAGTACTTC. It is translated as CASSKVERIQETQYF.

This sequence joins TRBV9 and TRBJ1-3; tentatively, D is TRBD1 (5 bases). Trimming pared 2 bases from V and 0 bases from J, leaving 9 bases between. The CDR3 contains 15 residues. Germline loops: CDR1 SGDLS, CDR2 YYNGEE. CDR3 sequence (DNA): TGTGCCAGCAGCGTTGAGGGGAGCTCTGGAAACACCATATATTTT. It specifies CASSVEGSSGNTIYF.

This clonotype was picked up a small number of times. The CDR3 reads CASSRVWADNEQFF. The CDR3 DNA reads TGTGCCAGCAGTCGAGTGTGGGCGGACAATGAGCAGTTCTTC. V and J are TRBV27 and TRBJ2-1; D unclear. V lost 5 bases, J lost 5 bases, and 13 bases lay in between. Germline assignment: CDR1 MNHEY and CDR2 SMNVEV (reference sequence). CDR3 length: 14 amino acids.

The gene calls are TRBV2 and TRBJ2-5, with D possibly TRBD2 on 5 matching bases. The germline V gene encodes CDR1 SNHLY and CDR2 FYNNEI. CDR3 length: 14 residues. The V gene lost 4 bases and the J gene lost 0 bases, with 9 bases spanning the gap. CDR3 residues: CASSVRADQETQYF. The DNA of the CDR3 is TGTGCCAGCAGTGTGAGGGCGGACCAAGAGACCCAGTACTTC.

This rearrangement joins TRBV7-2 to TRBJ1-1, with a weak D call TRBD1 (5 bases). The germline gives CDR1 SGHTA, CDR2 FQGNSA. This CDR3 has 15 residues. V dropped 3 bases and J dropped 6 bases, with 17 bases sitting between them. The CDR3 region is CASSFTGPGEAEAFF. The CDR3 DNA reads as TGTGCCAGCAGCTTCACGGGGCCGGGAGAGGCTGAAGCTTTCTTT.

In this sample, this clonotype turned up a few times. This sequence joins TRBV21-1 and TRBJ1-1; the D call of TRBD1 is as the table states it, not checked on the DNA. TRBV21-1 is a pseudogene locus. The CDR3 totals 15 residues. The CDR3 region is CASSSGGTGGTEAFF. The DNA of the CDR3 is TGTGCCAGCAGCAGTGGGGGGACAGGGGGAACTGAAGCTTTCTTT.

The chain couples TRBV28 to TRBJ1-2, with D perhaps TRBD1 (5 bases). The CDR3 extends over 12 amino acids. Deletions cut 2 bases from V and 8 bases from J, with 9 bases between. Germline V lookup: CDR1 MDHEN, CDR2 SYDVKM. CDR3 loop: CASSLDSTGYTF. The CDR3 region has the DNA TGTGCCAGCAGTTTAGACAGTACGGGCTACACCTTC.

This clonotype was observed a handful of times. The chain employs TRBV28 and TRBJ1-1; D unresolved. V was shortened by 3 bases and J by 6 bases, with 11 bases between the two germline ends. This CDR3 comprises 13 residues. Germline-derived CDR1 and CDR2 are MDHEN and SYDVKM. The DNA of the CDR3 is TGTGCCAGCAGTTTGTTTAGTGCGGCTGAAGCTTTCTTT. Translating it yields CASSLFSAAEAFF.

The rearrangement uses TRBV10-2 and TRBJ2-1; a possible D gene is TRBD2 (6 bases). The CDR3 length is 15 residues. CDR1 and CDR2 (germline): WSHSY, SAAADI. Trimming took 8 bases from V and 0 from J, leaving 14 bases between them. The CDR3 DNA reads as TGCGCCAGCGGGGGACTCCTGAGCTCCTACAATGAGCAGTTCTTC. Protein product: CASGGLLSSYNEQFF.

The chain carries TRBV9 and TRBJ2-1; D gene ambiguous. V gave up 4 bases and J gave up 5 bases, with 10 bases separating them. Germline V CDR1 and CDR2: SGDLS, YYNGEE. The CDR3 has 13 residues. The CDR3 sequence is CASSPGRDNEQFF. The DNA of the CDR3 is TGTGCCAGCAGCCCCGGACGGGACAATGAGCAGTTCTTC.

This clonotype was detected a few times. The chain joins TRBV29-1 to TRBJ2-5; D is ambiguous. CDR1 SQVTM and CDR2 ANQGSEA come from the germline V gene. Between the trimmed V and J ends, which lost 8 bases and 0 bases, there was a span of 10 bases. The CDR3 totals 12 residues. The CDR3 loop reads CSQSLDQETQYF. The CDR3 coding sequence is TGCAGCCAGTCGCTAGACCAAGAGACCCAGTACTTC.

This clonotype turned up a few times. This chain joins TRBV12-3 or TRBV12-4 and TRBJ2-1, with D hard to call. V was cut by 3 bases and J by 8 bases, with 5 bases left in between. The CDR3 is 11 residues long. In DNA, the CDR3 is TGTGCCAGCAGTTTGATCGATGAGCAGTTCTTC. It is translated as CASSLIDEQFF.

The table lists this clonotype with a few counts. The V gene is TRBV27, the J gene TRBJ1-1, with D possibly matching TRBD1 (5 bases). Between the trimmed V and J ends, which lost 3 bases and 1 base, there was a span of 9 bases. CDR3 size: 14 residues. The germline V gene encodes CDR1 MNHEY and CDR2 SMNVEV (reference sequence). The CDR3 region has the DNA TGTGCCAGCAGTTTCGGGGGACCGAACACTGAAGCTTTCTTT. This gives the protein CASSFGGPNTEAFF.

The V gene is TRBV5-5, the J gene TRBJ2-7, with 7 bases matching TRBD1. This CDR3 contains 16 residues. Germline trimming cut 5 bases from V and 0 bases from J; bases unmatched to any gene: 11. The germline V gene encodes CDR1 SGHKS and CDR2 YYEKEE (reference sequence). As DNA, the CDR3 is TGTGCCAGCAGTTTTACAGGGGCCGCGATCTCCTACGAGCAGTACGTC. As protein: CASSFTGAAISYEQYV.

The genes are TRBV25-1 and TRBJ2-5; 7 nucleotides align to TRBD2. Germline loops: CDR1 MGHDK, CDR2 SYGVNS. The CDR3 contains 15 residues. Trimming removed 0 bases from V and 4 bases from J; junction bases left unmatched: 5. CDR3 nucleotides: TGTGCCAGCAGTGAATATCTGGGGAGGGCAGAGACCCAGTACTTC. Translation: CASSEYLGRAETQYF. The whole variable domain, filled in from reference TRBV25-1 and TRBJ2-5, reads EADIYQTPRYLVIGTGKKITLECSQTMGHDKMYWYQQDPGMELHLIHYSYGVNSTEKGDLSSESTVSRIRTEHFPLTLESARPSHTSQYLCASSEYLGRAETQYFGPGTRLLVL.

This clonotype was found a few times. The chain couples TRBV27 to TRBJ1-1; the match to TRBD1 covers 7 bases. The V segment lost 6 bases and the J segment 0 bases; nucleotides outside the gene matches: 7. There are 15 residues in the CDR3. CDR1 is MNHEY, CDR2 SMNVEV, per germline (reference sequence). CDR3 loop: CASSDPTGLNTEAFF. The CDR3 DNA reads as TGTGCCAGCAGCGACCCGACAGGGCTGAACACTGAAGCTTTCTTT.

The genes are TRBV18 and TRBJ1-1; D gene ambiguous. CDR1 and CDR2 from the germline V gene are KGHSH and LQKENI. V lost 4 bases and J lost 5, with 17 bases in between. The CDR3 has 15 amino acids. CDR3 coding DNA: TGTGCCAGCTCACTACGCCTTGGAGGCTCTACTGAAGCTTTCTTT. Protein sequence: CASSLRLGGSTEAFF.

The rearrangement uses TRBV2 and TRBJ1-2; D unresolved. This CDR3 spans 8 amino acids. The V and J ends lost 11 bases and 8 bases respectively, with 6 bases between them. Germline V gene sequence: CDR1 SNHLY, CDR2 FYNNEI. The CDR3 loop reads CAVGGYTF. The CDR3, as DNA: TGTGCCGTGGGAGGCTACACCTTC.

The rearrangement joins TRBV12-3 or TRBV12-4 to TRBJ1-4; D ambiguous. CDR3 length: 14 amino acids. Trimming shortened V by 3 bases and J by 4 bases, and 9 bases separated the two germline ends. The CDR3 reads CASSLLDGNEKLFF. The CDR3 DNA sequence: TGTGCCAGCAGTTTGTTGGACGGTAATGAAAAACTGTTTTTT.

This clonotype was counted only a few times. The chain uses TRBV27 and TRBJ1-1, with D perhaps TRBD1 (6 bases). Trimming stripped 4 bases from V and 4 bases from J, with 22 bases between. The CDR3 is 17 residues long. Germline assignment: CDR1 MNHEY and CDR2 SMNVEV (reference sequence). The chain's CDR3 is CASSSTAGTGRGTEAFF. The CDR3 DNA reads as TGTGCCAGCAGTTCAACAGCAGGTACAGGGCGAGGCACTGAAGCTTTCTTT.

V is TRBV5-1 and J is TRBJ1-2; TRBD1 agrees at 12 bases. From germline, CDR1 is SGHRS and CDR2 YFSETQ. J gave up 7 bases and V 4 bases, and 5 bases lay outside the gene matches. The CDR3 has 14 amino acids. The CDR3 protein is CASSVGQGASGYTF. CDR3 in DNA: TGCGCCAGCAGCGTGGGACAGGGGGCGTCTGGCTACACCTTC.

This clonotype was seen only a few times. J is TRBJ2-4 and V is TRBV7-9, with D possibly TRBD1 on 6 matching bases. Germline CDR1 SEHNR, CDR2 FQNEAQ (reference sequence). Between the trimmed V and J ends, which lost 1 base and 4 bases, there was a span of 11 bases. The CDR3 is 15 residues long. The CDR3 nucleotides read TGTGCCAGCAGCTTAGTTACAGGGATGAAAAACATTCAGTACTTC. It specifies CASSLVTGMKNIQYF.

This clonotype has only a few counts. This chain connects TRBV6-2 or TRBV6-3 to TRBJ1-5; the D is unclear. The CDR3 loop spans 12 amino acids. The germline V and J ends were trimmed by 9 bases and 1 base, with 7 bases remaining between them. Germline loops: CDR1 MNHEY, CDR2 SVGEGT. The CDR3 region has the DNA TGTGCCAGAGTTTTAAGCAATCAGCCCCAGCATTTT. Its protein product is CARVLSNQPQHF.

The chain joins TRBV11-2 to TRBJ2-2; D is unresolved. V lost 5 bases, J lost 6 bases, and 13 bases lay in between. Germline CDR1 SGHAT, CDR2 FQNNGV. The CDR3 loop spans 14 amino acids. CDR3 region: CASSLISSSGELFF. In DNA, the CDR3 is TGTGCCAGCAGCCTGATCAGTTCGTCCGGGGAGCTGTTTTTT.

The chain carries TRBV20-1 and TRBJ2-7; D is uncertain. Trimming removed 6 bases at V and 2 bases at J, with 17 bases between. Germline CDR1 reads DFQATT; CDR2 reads SNEGSKA (reference sequence). This CDR3 region has 14 residues. CDR3 nucleotides: TGCAGTGCCCGGACCGAACGGGTCCCCTACGAGCAGTACGTC. Protein sequence: CSARTERVPYEQYV.

The chain is built from TRBV6-2 or TRBV6-3 and TRBJ2-7; D unresolved. CDR3 length equals 12 residues. Trimming took 2 bases from V and 3 from J, leaving 5 bases between them. From germline, CDR1 is MNHEY and CDR2 SVGEGT. DNA for the CDR3: TGTGCCAGCAGTTACGCCCACTACGAGCAGTACTTC. Residues: CASSYAHYEQYF.

This rearrangement joins TRBV5-1 to TRBJ1-6, with D unresolved. V was clipped by 2 bases and J by 3 bases, with 6 bases between them. This CDR3 comprises 14 residues. The germline V gene encodes CDR1 SGHRS and CDR2 YFSETQ. In DNA, the CDR3 is TGCGCCAGCAGCTTTAATGGCTATAATTCACCCCTCCACTTT. This codes for CASSFNGYNSPLHF. Based on the CDR3 plus reference TRBV5-1 and TRBJ1-6, the full variable domain is KAGVTQTPRYLIKTRGQQVTLSCSPISGHRSVSWYQQTPGQGLQFLFEYFSETQRNKGNFPGRFSGRQFSNSRSEMNVSTLELGDSALYLCASSFNGYNSPLHFGNGTRLTVT.